The 10 T cell receptor beta chains below all came from one sample that was sequenced in a study of T cells in Graves' hyperthyroidism and ophthalmopathy. Amplification of TCR beta CDR3 regions was performed using RNA transcripts as template. Primed by the HTBI set, a first-round RT-PCR was run on the TCR CDR3. TCRdb processed the multiplex PCR reads anew with MiXCR; each CDR3 protein has one entry. The sample carries about 480,000 distinct CDR3 sequences, roughly 24% recorded once. Material for sequencing was blood. These receptors all stem from a woman aged 30 to 39 with Graves' ophthalmopathy.

This clonotype turned up a few times. This clone may be a read error of a much larger clone one base away. V and J are TRBV20-1 and TRBJ2-5, with 8 positions matching TRBD1. CDR3 length: 14 residues. Germline CDR1 is DFQATT and CDR2 is SNEGSKA (reference sequence). In DNA form, the CDR3 reads TGCAGTGCTTGCCTGACAGGGGACCAAGAGACCAAGTACTTC. Translating it yields CSACLTGDQETKYF.

This clonotype was picked up many times. The J gene is TRBJ2-7, the V gene TRBV7-9; no reliable D call. Germline assignment: CDR1 SEHNR and CDR2 FQNEAQ (reference sequence). V was shortened by 5 bases and J by 4 bases, with 15 bases between the two germline ends. The CDR3 is 14 amino acids. The CDR3 loop is CASSLAEIFYEQYF. CDR3 nucleotide sequence: TGTGCCAGCAGCCTGGCCGAGATCTTTTACGAGCAGTACTTC.

With regard to this clonotype: A much larger clone sits a single nucleotide away, making a read error possible. Because the CDR3 is missing its conserved closing phenylalanine or tryptophan, this is likely a read error. The chain carries TRBV19 and TRBJ1-5; D unclear. CDR3 size: 18 residues. From germline, CDR1 is LNHDA and CDR2 SQIVND (reference sequence). V was pared by 5 bases and J by 3 bases, with 23 bases between. This CDR3 reads CASSDPRSGSVHNQPQHV. CDR3 coding DNA: TGTGCCAGTAGTGATCCCCGTTCCGGTAGTGTCCACAATCAGCCCCAGCATGTT.

This clonotype was detected many times. This CDR3 reads CSVQRTGGYTF. The CDR3 DNA follows: TGCAGTGTCCAGAGGACCGGGGGCTACACCTTC. The chain combines TRBV20-1 with TRBJ1-2; D is unclear. Germline V lookup: CDR1 DFQATT, CDR2 SNEGSKA (reference sequence). V was shortened by 7 bases and J by 8 bases, with 14 bases between the two germline ends. CDR3 length equals 11 residues.

The chain couples TRBV7-9 to TRBJ2-2; possibly TRBD1 for D (7 bases). The CDR3 is made up of 15 amino acids. Germline V gene lookup returns CDR1 SEHNR and CDR2 FQNEAQ (reference sequence). The germline V and J ends were trimmed by 10 bases and 5 bases, with 20 bases remaining between them. CDR3 protein: CAIITPRGDTGELFF. The CDR3 bases are TGTGCCATCATTACGCCCAGGGGGGATACCGGGGAGCTGTTTTTT.

This clonotype was picked up many times. The chain combines TRBV25-1 with TRBJ1-1; D unclear. Trimming shortened V by 2 bases and J by 10 bases, and 14 bases separated the two germline ends. The germline gives CDR1 MGHDK, CDR2 SYGVNS. The CDR3 is 13 amino acids. CDR3 sequence (DNA): TGTGCCAGCAGTGAAGACCCGACCCGAAGAGCTTTCTTT. Translating it yields CASSEDPTRRAFF.

This clonotype was recorded at least ten times. V gene TRBV2 combines with J gene TRBJ2-2, with 11 bases lining up with TRBD2. V lost 3 bases to trimming and J lost 5 bases; unmatched junction nucleotides: 8. Looked up from germline, CDR1 is SNHLY and CDR2 is FYNNEI. The CDR3 sequence is 17 residues long. The CDR3 region is CASSESSGGPWTGELFF. CDR3 coding DNA: TGTGCCAGCAGTGAGTCTAGCGGGGGGCCCTGGACCGGGGAGCTGTTTTTT.

This clonotype was recorded at least ten times. The genes are TRBV7-9 and TRBJ2-5, with 8 bases fitting TRBD1. Germline assignment: CDR1 SEHNR and CDR2 FQNEAQ (reference sequence). The CDR3 loop spans 13 amino acids. V trimming: 5 bases; J trimming: 5 bases; junction bases outside the gene matches: 4. The CDR3 loop is CASSPTGDETQYF. The DNA for the CDR3 is TGTGCCAGCAGCCCGACAGGGGACGAGACCCAGTACTTC.

This clonotype was observed a few times. The chain combines TRBV20-1 with TRBJ2-5, with D tentatively TRBD2 (5 bases). V lost 5 bases to trimming and J lost 5 bases, with 9 bases between them. Per the germline V gene, CDR1 is DFQATT and CDR2 is SNEGSKA (reference sequence). The CDR3 runs to 11 residues. CDR3 in DNA: TGCAGTGCTGAGGGTAGCGAGACCCAGTACTTC. Residues: CSAEGSETQYF.

The rearrangement joins TRBV6-1 to TRBJ1-5; D call uncertain. The V gene lost 4 bases and the J gene lost 2 bases, with 9 bases spanning the gap. Germline V gene lookup returns CDR1 MNHNS and CDR2 SASEGT. The CDR3 is 14 residues long. In DNA, the CDR3 is TGTGCCAGCAGTGCGGATTCCGGCAATCAGCCCCAGCATTTT. It yields the protein CASSADSGNQPQHF.